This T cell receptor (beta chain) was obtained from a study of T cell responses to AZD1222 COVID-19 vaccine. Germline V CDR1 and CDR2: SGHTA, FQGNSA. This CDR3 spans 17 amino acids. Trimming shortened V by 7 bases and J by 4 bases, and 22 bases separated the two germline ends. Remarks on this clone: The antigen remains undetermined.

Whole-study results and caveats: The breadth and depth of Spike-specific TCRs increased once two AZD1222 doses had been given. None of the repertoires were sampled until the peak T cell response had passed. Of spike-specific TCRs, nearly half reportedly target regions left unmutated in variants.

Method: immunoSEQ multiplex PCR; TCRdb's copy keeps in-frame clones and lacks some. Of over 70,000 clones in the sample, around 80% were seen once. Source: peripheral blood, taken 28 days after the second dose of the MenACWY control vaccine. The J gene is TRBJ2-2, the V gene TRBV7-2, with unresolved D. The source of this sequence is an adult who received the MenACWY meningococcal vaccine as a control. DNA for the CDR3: TGTGCCAGCACCCCCGCGTGGAAGGTAGGGATCACCGGGGAGCTGTTTTTT. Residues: CASTPAWKVGITGELFF.